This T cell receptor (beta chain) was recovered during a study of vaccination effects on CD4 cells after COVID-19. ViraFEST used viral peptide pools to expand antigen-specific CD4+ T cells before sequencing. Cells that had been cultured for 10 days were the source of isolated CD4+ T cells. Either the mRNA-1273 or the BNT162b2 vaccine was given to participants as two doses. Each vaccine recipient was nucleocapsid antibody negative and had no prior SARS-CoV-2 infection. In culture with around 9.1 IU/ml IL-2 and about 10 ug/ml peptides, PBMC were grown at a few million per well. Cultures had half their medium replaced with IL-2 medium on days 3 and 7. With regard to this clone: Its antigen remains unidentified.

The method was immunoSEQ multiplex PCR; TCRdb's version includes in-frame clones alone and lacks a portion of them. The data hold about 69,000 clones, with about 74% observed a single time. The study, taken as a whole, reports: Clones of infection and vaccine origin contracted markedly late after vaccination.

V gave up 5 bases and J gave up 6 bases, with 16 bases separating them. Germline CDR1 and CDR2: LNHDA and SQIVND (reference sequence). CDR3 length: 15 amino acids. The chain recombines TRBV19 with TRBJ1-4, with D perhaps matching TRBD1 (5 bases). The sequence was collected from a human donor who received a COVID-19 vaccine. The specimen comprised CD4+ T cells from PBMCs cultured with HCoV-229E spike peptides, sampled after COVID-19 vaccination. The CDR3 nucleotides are TGTGCCAGTAGTTCGCTCTCGGGGGGAGATGAAAAACTGTTTTTT. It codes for CASSSLSGGDEKLFF.